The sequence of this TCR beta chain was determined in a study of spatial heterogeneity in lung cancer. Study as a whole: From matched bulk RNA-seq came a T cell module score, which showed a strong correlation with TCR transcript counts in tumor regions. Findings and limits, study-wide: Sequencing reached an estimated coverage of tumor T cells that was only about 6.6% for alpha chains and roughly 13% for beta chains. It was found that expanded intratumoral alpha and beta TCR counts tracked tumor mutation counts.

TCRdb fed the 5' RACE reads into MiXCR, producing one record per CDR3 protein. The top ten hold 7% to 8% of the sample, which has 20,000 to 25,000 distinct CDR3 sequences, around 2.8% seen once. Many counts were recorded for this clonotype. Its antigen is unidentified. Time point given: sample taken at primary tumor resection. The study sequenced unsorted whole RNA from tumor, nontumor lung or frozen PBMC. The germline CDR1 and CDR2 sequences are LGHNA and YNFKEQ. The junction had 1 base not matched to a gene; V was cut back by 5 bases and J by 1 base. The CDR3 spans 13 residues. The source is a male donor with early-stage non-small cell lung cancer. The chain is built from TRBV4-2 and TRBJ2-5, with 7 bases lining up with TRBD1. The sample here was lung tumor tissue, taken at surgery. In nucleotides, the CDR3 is TGTGCCAGCAGCAGGGACAGCCAAGAGACCCAGTACTTC. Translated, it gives CASSRDSQETQYF.